A selection of T cell receptor beta chains follows, all from one sample in a study of beta chain features in type 1 diabetes. The protocol was immunoSEQ multiplex PCR, while the TCRdb copy is restricted to in-frame clones and leaves out a portion. The sample carries 350,000 to 450,000 clones, more than 11% recorded once. The specimen was naive CD4+ T cells from blood. These receptors all come from a man aged 25-45 years in good health. The CDR3 runs from the conserved cysteine through the conserved F or W. Each record gives: V gene, clone size, CDR3 protein. The size entry is marked missing in some rows and otherwise reads once, few, many or a size class.

>TRBV6-4|few
CASSEARRSEQFF
>TRBV5-1|-
CASSLDSGNSPLHF
>TRBV7-2|-
CASSLNPIGNEQFF
>TRBV7-2|-
CASSLGLGREGMNEQFF
>TRBV25-1|-
CASSAGVVGTNYGYGYTF
>TRBV5-1|few
CASKGTGTGTDTQYF
>TRBV4-1|few
CASSQLTRPPDTQYF
>TRBV5-4|few
CASSLRAEAFF
>TRBV4-3|few
CASSQLAARSYNEQFF
>TRBV4-2|few
CASSRLGTGGPLLSNEQFF
>TRBV4-2|-
CASSHGRDSSLYEQFF
>TRBV10-3|few
CAIGGTENEQFF
>TRBV7-9|-
CASSLASGRENEQFF
>TRBV5-6|few
CASSGLAALSTDTQYF
>TRBV9|many
CASSVLAPSGANVLTF
>TRBV7-2|few
CASSLGGRGHYEQYF
>TRBV7-9|few
CASSARQGMENYGYTF
>TRBV7-8|few
CASSSWTEYTEAFF
>TRBV5-4|-
CASSLDWSTDTQYF
>TRBV7-2|few
CASSLDRGSVEQYF
>TRBV2|few
CASKGQANTEAFF
>TRBV11-3|-
CASSGQAPESYGYTF
>TRBV5-1|few
CASSPGLAGIRETQYF
>TRBV14|-
CASSHVRGRQETQYF
>TRBV4-3|-
CASSRASGGRYEQYF
>TRBV14|-
CASSQGRAYGNIQYF
>TRBV25-1|-
CASSEQGAGRNYGYTF
>TRBV4-3|few
CASSQEGMAGAYNEQFF
>TRBV5-1|-
CASSLAGTAGQPQHF
>TRBV25-1|-
CASSLLRAYEQYF
>TRBV7-2|few
CASSRTQETQYF
>TRBV29-1|-
CSVPPGQGLYTIYF
>TRBV7-2|-
CASSLAGVSDTQYF
>TRBV30|-
CAWAKRTEAFF
>TRBV19|-
CASVSGSFQPQHF
>TRBV12-5|-
CASGYWVRTYGYTF
>TRBV5-4|-
CASSPRLAGEETQYF
>TRBV4-1|few
CASSLATNEKLFF
>TRBV7-2|-
CASSFTKGGGELFF
>TRBV9|-
CASSVGRIEGENTEAFF
>TRBV29-1|few
CSIYSGQTNYGYTF
>TRBV4-3|-
CASSQYSRGTAGYTF
>TRBV4-3|-
CASSQDGGSLRTGELFF
>TRBV2|few
CASRAGDSYSSPLHF
>TRBV7-8|-
CASSRPAGATDTQYF
>TRBV10-3|-
CAISESLSSGGFNNEQFF
>TRBV5-1|-
CASSLDGSGYEQYF